A single sample is the source of the 19 T cell receptor beta chains below, sequenced in a study of T cell repertoires in cytomegalovirus infection. TCRdb analysed the reads with MiXCR anew, one entry per CDR3 protein. The table has approximately 630,000 distinct CDR3 sequences, more than 20% seen once; the top ten hold 8%. The specimen was CD8+ T cells from PBMCs. Receptors originate from a human donor in good health (CMV status not recorded). Some clones in this sample may be carry-over from other donors' samples.

A word on this clonotype: Being one base from a much bigger clone, this may be a read error. The chain couples TRBV4-1 to TRBJ2-1; weak D call: TRBD1 (6 bases). CDR3 length: 17 residues. Per germline, CDR1 MGHRA and CDR2 YSYEKL. CDR3 residues: CAGSQNRDKAPYNEQFF. The CDR3 DNA is TGCGCCGGCAGCCAGAACCGGGACAAGGCCCCCTACAATGAGCAGTTCTTC.

With respect to this clonotype: Possible read error: a much larger clone is one base away. The J gene is TRBJ2-7, the V gene TRBV6-2 or TRBV6-3, with unresolved D. The CDR3 runs 16 residues. The V end lost 8 bases, the J end lost 0 bases, and 20 bases lay between the germline ends. Germline V gene data show CDR1 as MNHEY and CDR2 as SVGEGT. Here the CDR3 DNA reads TGTGCCAGCGCTTCTCCCAGAAGGGTTCGCTCCTACGAGCAGTACGTC. It translates to CASASPRRVRSYEQYV.

This clonotype was seen a few times. The chain is built from TRBV2 and TRBJ2-7; D unclear. Germline V CDR1 and CDR2: SNHLY, FYNNEI. V lost 3 bases, J lost 6 bases, and 12 bases lay in between. CDR3 length equals 13 residues. The CDR3 reads CASSDEDLREQYV. The CDR3 DNA follows: TGTGCCAGCAGTGACGAAGACCTACGCGAGCAGTACGTC.

CDR3 nucleotide sequence: TGTGCCAGCAGTTACTCGAAGGGTAGCTCCTACGAGCAGTACTTC. The encoded protein is CASSYSKGSSYEQYF. The chain has TRBV6-2 or TRBV6-3 and TRBJ2-7; D gene ambiguous. From germline, CDR1 is MNHEY and CDR2 SVGEGT. Trimming took 0 bases from V and 0 from J, leaving 9 bases between them. There are 15 residues in the CDR3.

This clonotype was seen a handful of times. This sequence joins TRBV10-2 and TRBJ1-2; 8 nucleotides align to TRBD1. This CDR3 is 14 amino acids long. Germline trimming cut 2 bases from V and 6 bases from J; bases unmatched to any gene: 5. Per the germline V gene, CDR1 is WSHSY and CDR2 is SAAADI. The chain's CDR3 is CASSETWTGNGYTF. The CDR3 coding sequence is TGCGCCAGCAGTGAGACCTGGACAGGGAATGGCTACACCTTC.

This clonotype has only a few counts. The chain uses TRBV14 and TRBJ1-1; D perhaps matches TRBD1 (5 bases). CDR1 and CDR2 (germline): SGHDN, FVKESK. CDR3 length: 16 amino acids. V was cut by 1 base and J by 4 bases, with 16 bases left in between. This CDR3 is CASSQALSAGGTEAFF. CDR3 coding DNA: TGTGCCAGCAGCCAAGCCCTAAGCGCGGGGGGCACTGAAGCTTTCTTT.

The chain combines TRBV28 with TRBJ2-3; 7 bases fit TRBD1. The length of the CDR3 is 14 residues. Trimming took 4 bases from V and 2 from J; bases not matched to a gene: 3. CDR1 MDHEN and CDR2 SYDVKM come from the germline V gene. The CDR3 region is CASSWDRNTDTQYF. CDR3 nucleotide sequence: TGTGCCAGCAGTTGGGACAGAAACACAGATACGCAGTATTTT.

This clonotype was seen a few times. The chain couples TRBV4-2 to TRBJ2-4, with 9 nucleotides matching TRBD2. This CDR3 comprises 18 residues. Trimming cost V 1 base and J 8 bases; bases outside gene matches: 15. CDR1 LGHNA and CDR2 YNFKEQ come from the germline V gene. The CDR3 is CASSQVPTRAGGIDIQYF. In nucleotides, the CDR3 is TGTGCCAGCAGCCAAGTTCCGACTAGAGCGGGGGGCATAGACATTCAGTACTTC.

This clonotype was seen a few times. V gene TRBV7-8 combines with J gene TRBJ1-2, with 7 bases lining up with TRBD1. Germline V gives CDR1 SGHVS, CDR2 FQNEAQ. V lost 3 bases and J lost 2; bases outside the gene matches: 3. The length of the CDR3 is 14 residues. DNA of the CDR3: TGTGCCAGCAGCTTCGAGGGGGCGAACTATGGCTACACCTTC. Translated: CASSFEGANYGYTF.

The chain employs TRBV7-9 and TRBJ2-3; TRBD2 matches 8 bases. Germline V gives CDR1 SEHNR, CDR2 FQNEAQ (reference sequence). The CDR3 covers 16 residues. V lost 6 bases, J lost 0 bases, and 8 bases stayed unmatched. The CDR3 loop is CASSPLRGASTDTQYF. The CDR3 DNA reads as TGTGCCAGCAGTCCCCTGCGGGGGGCAAGCACAGATACGCAGTATTTT. The full variable domain, with the rest looked up from reference TRBV7-9 and TRBJ2-3, is DTGVSQNPRHKITKRGQNVTFRCDPISEHNRLYWYRQTLGQGPEFLTYFQNEAQLEKSRLLSDRFSAERPKGSFSTLEIQRTEQGDSAMYLCASSPLRGASTDTQYFGPGTRLTVL.

This rearrangement joins TRBV20-1 to TRBJ2-7; D remains unclear. V lost 6 bases, J lost 1 base, and 13 bases lay in between. CDR1 is DFQATT and CDR2 is SNEGSKA in the germline V gene (reference sequence). The CDR3 runs to 13 residues. The CDR3 sequence is CSAHPVGSYEQYF. For the CDR3, the DNA is TGCAGTGCCCATCCCGTGGGATCCTACGAGCAGTACTTC.

This clonotype was seen only a few times. V gene TRBV6-5 combines with J gene TRBJ1-2; D possibly corresponds to TRBD1 (5 bases). The V end was cut by 7 bases, the J end by 7 bases, with 16 bases between. The CDR3 runs to 13 residues. Per germline, CDR1 MNHEY and CDR2 SVGAGI. CDR3 sequence (DNA): TGTGCCAGCACTTGGGACCCCCGGAGTGGCTACACCTTC. Translation gives CASTWDPRSGYTF.

The rearrangement joins TRBV6-5 to TRBJ2-1; weak D call: TRBD2 (5 bases). The germline gives CDR1 MNHEY, CDR2 SVGAGI. Trimming pared 6 bases from V and 6 bases from J, leaving 18 bases between. The CDR3 sequence is 15 residues long. The CDR3 spells CASRTLQLAFNEQFF. The CDR3 DNA is TGTGCCAGCAGAACCTTACAGCTAGCCTTCAATGAGCAGTTCTTC.

As regards this clonotype: No conserved phenylalanine or tryptophan is present at the end of the CDR3, so a read error is the likely explanation. Here the CDR3 reads CASSSPGTGMNEQFY. CDR3 sequence (DNA): TGTGCCAGCAGCTCACCCGGGACAGGGATGAATGAGCAGTTCTAC. This sequence joins TRBV7-9 and TRBJ2-1; 9 bases line up with TRBD1. CDR3 size: 15 residues. V lost 4 bases to trimming and J lost 7 bases; unmatched junction nucleotides: 8. Germline V gene data show CDR1 as SEHNR and CDR2 as FQNEAQ (reference sequence).

This clonotype has only a few counts. The J gene is TRBJ2-2, the V gene TRBV6-2 or TRBV6-3; D unclear. Between the trimmed V and J ends, which lost 7 bases and 6 bases, there was a span of 6 bases. The CDR3 has 11 amino acids. CDR1 is MNHEY and CDR2 is SVGEGT in the germline V gene. In DNA, the CDR3 is TGTGCCAGCACTATTGCCGGGGAGCTGTTTTTT. It is translated as CASTIAGELFF.

The chain couples TRBV20-1 to TRBJ1-5; a possible D gene is TRBD1 (5 bases). Per germline, CDR1 DFQATT and CDR2 SNEGSKA (reference sequence). This CDR3 comprises 14 residues. The V end was cut by 6 bases, the J end by 7 bases, with 19 bases between. CDR3 DNA sequence: TGCAGTGCCACTAGGCCAGGGTCTGGACAGCCCCAGCATTTT. It codes for CSATRPGSGQPQHF.

The chain combines TRBV28 with TRBJ2-2; D gene ambiguous. The V and J ends lost 3 bases and 1 base respectively, with 6 bases between them. The CDR3 is made up of 14 amino acids. From germline, CDR1 is MDHEN and CDR2 SYDVKM. CDR3 region: CASSFLMNTGELFF. CDR3 nucleotides: TGTGCCAGCAGTTTCCTCATGAACACCGGGGAGCTGTTTTTT.

Points on this clonotype: Given a much more abundant clone one base away, this may be a read error. CDR3 sequence reads: CASSLGGNKQYF. CDR3 nucleotides: TGTGCCAGCAGCTTGGGTGGGAATAAGCAGTACTTC. The gene calls are TRBV7-4 and TRBJ2-7; D gene unclear. The V end was cut by 3 bases, the J end by 8 bases, with 11 bases between. This CDR3 is 12 amino acids long. The germline CDR1 and CDR2 sequences are SGHVT and SQSDAQ. The full variable domain, rest sourced from reference TRBV7-4 and TRBJ2-7, is GAGVSQSPRYKVAKRGRDVALRCDSISGHVTLYWYRQTLGQGSEVLTYSQSDAQRDKSGRPSGRFSAERPERSVSTLKIQRTEQGDSAVYLCASSLGGNKQYFGPGTRLTVT.

The table lists this clonotype with many counts. The chain joins TRBV7-6 to TRBJ1-6; D gene ambiguous. The V end was cut by 4 bases, the J end by 0 bases, with 7 bases between. The CDR3 runs to 15 residues. Germline CDR1 is SGHVS and CDR2 is FNYEAQ. The CDR3 DNA is TGTGCCAGCAGCTCACAGAGCTCCTATAATTCACCCCTCCACTTT. Translated, it gives CASSSQSSYNSPLHF. Based on the CDR3 plus reference TRBV7-6 and TRBJ1-6, the full variable domain is GAGVSQSPRYKVTKRGQDVALRCDPISGHVSLYWYRQALGQGPEFLTYFNYEAQQDKSGLPNDRFSAERPEGSISTLTIQRTEQRDSAMYRCASSSQSSYNSPLHFGNGTRLTVT.